In this sample, the clone carrying this TCR beta chain turned up once. The data stem from a study of blood T cell repertoires in COVID-19. The table came from immunoSEQ multiplex PCR; TCRdb's copy has only in-frame clones and leaves some out. The data hold 430,000 or so clones, with around nine tenths observed a single time. The source material was PBMCs or T cells enriched from blood (not recorded which). The receptor's source is a woman in her late teens or twenties who had been exposed to COVID-19.

CDR3 in DNA: TGTGCCAGCAGTTTCCACGGGAACACTGAAGCTTTCTTT. It encodes CASSFHGNTEAFF. This rearrangement joins TRBV28 to TRBJ1-1; D not resolved. This CDR3 is built from 13 residues. Between the trimmed V and J ends, which lost 3 bases and 1 base, there was a span of 6 bases. CDR1 and CDR2 (germline): MDHEN, SYDVKM.